Shown below are 18 T cell receptor beta chains from a single sample sequenced in a study of T cell repertoires in cytomegalovirus infection. TCRdb recomputed calls from the reads with MiXCR, one row per CDR3 protein. This repertoire shows about 190,000 distinct CDR3 sequences, 28% found once; its top ten account for roughly 32%. Sequenced sample: PBMCs. The origin of the receptors is a human donor in good health (CMV status not recorded). Some clones in this sample may be carry-over from other donors' samples.

The chain couples TRBV6-1 to TRBJ1-2; a possible D gene is TRBD1 (6 bases). CDR3 length: 14 residues. V was trimmed by 11 bases and J by 2 bases, leaving 18 bases between them. Germline CDR1 reads MNHNS; CDR2 reads SASEGT. CDR3 region: CACPAEGGNYGYTF. CDR3 DNA sequence: TGTGCCTGCCCCGCTGAGGGGGGAAACTATGGCTACACCTTC.

This clonotype was observed once. The chain links TRBV19 to TRBJ2-7; 9 positions match TRBD1. This CDR3 is built from 15 residues. Germline CDR1 is LNHDA and CDR2 is SQIVND (reference sequence). Trimming removed 5 bases from V and 5 bases from J; junction bases left unmatched: 10. The CDR3 here is CASSFDGTGKNEQYF. CDR3 nucleotides: TGTGCCAGTAGTTTCGATGGGACAGGGAAAAACGAGCAGTACTTC.

Regarding this clonotype: A much bigger clone sits one base away, suggesting this may be a read error. V gene TRBV7-3 combines with J gene TRBJ1-1; no firm D call. Germline CDR1 and CDR2: SGHTA and FQGTGA. CDR3 size: 14 residues. CDR3 DNA sequence: TGTGCCTGCAGCTTAGACACGGCTGGTGGCGAAGCTTTCTTT. Translating gives CACSLDTAGGEAFF.

The chain joins TRBV19 to TRBJ2-7, with D maybe TRBD2 (6 bases). CDR1 is LNHDA, CDR2 SQIVND, per germline (reference sequence). The CDR3 has 13 amino acids. V was pared by 10 bases and J by 4 bases, with 17 bases between. The CDR3 region has the DNA TGTGCCACCAGCCGACTAGATTCTTACGAGCAGTACTTC. It is translated as CATSRLDSYEQYF.

The V call is TRBV4-1, the J call TRBJ2-7; no definite D call. Germline lookup yields CDR1 MGHRA and CDR2 YSYEKL. Trimming removed 4 bases at V and 1 base at J, with 11 bases between. The CDR3 loop spans 14 amino acids. This CDR3 is CASSLEYYSYEQYF. The CDR3 DNA reads as TGCGCCAGCAGCCTCGAATACTATTCCTACGAGCAGTACTTC.

This clonotype has a single count. The CDR3 DNA follows: TGTGCCAGCAGCCTGGAGCCCAGCAATCAGCCCCAGCATTTT. Translated, it gives CASSLEPSNQPQHF. The chain couples TRBV12-3 or TRBV12-4 to TRBJ1-5; no reliable D call. The CDR3 is made up of 14 amino acids. V dropped 6 bases and J dropped 1 base, with 10 bases sitting between them.

The sample holds a few counts of this clonotype. The chain recombines TRBV5-6 with TRBJ1-1; unclear D gene. This CDR3 spans 17 amino acids. Between the trimmed V and J ends, which lost 0 bases and 3 bases, there was a span of 18 bases. CDR1 is SGHDT, CDR2 YYEEEE, per germline. Here the CDR3 DNA reads TGTGCCAGCAGCTTGGCCACGTTGGCGGTGGAGTACACTGAAGCTTTCTTT. Translated: CASSLATLAVEYTEAFF.

This clonotype was observed a handful of times. The chain recombines TRBV7-6 with TRBJ1-5; 9 positions match TRBD1. The J segment lost 6 bases and the V segment lost 1 base, leaving 4 bases of the junction unmatched. Germline lookup yields CDR1 SGHVS and CDR2 FNYEAQ. CDR3 length: 15 amino acids. The CDR3 sequence: CASSLEGQGLQPQHF. CDR3 nucleotides: TGTGCCAGCAGCTTAGAGGGACAGGGTCTTCAGCCCCAGCATTTT.

The table lists this clonotype with a few counts. V and J are TRBV12-3 or TRBV12-4 and TRBJ2-7; D not resolved. With 5 bases removed from V and 3 bases from J, the gap between germline ends came to 11 bases. This CDR3 is built from 13 residues. Written as DNA, the CDR3 is TGTGCCAGCAGTAAACACCCGATCTACGAGCAGTACTTC. Translation gives CASSKHPIYEQYF.

A few counts support this clonotype. The chain uses TRBV6-1 and TRBJ2-1; D is perhaps TRBD1 (6 bases). The CDR3 extends over 17 amino acids. V lost 2 bases and J lost 9, with 23 bases in between. Germline CDR1 is MNHNS and CDR2 is SASEGT. The CDR3 protein is CASSETPGHLKSGEQFF. Written as DNA, the CDR3 is TGTGCCAGCAGTGAAACCCCGGGACACCTAAAATCCGGTGAGCAGTTCTTC.

The sample holds many counts of this clonotype. This chain connects TRBV7-3 to TRBJ1-1; 7 bases align to TRBD1. CDR3 length: 14 amino acids. Germline CDR1 and CDR2: SGHTA and FQGTGA. V was clipped by 3 bases and J by 4 bases; unmatched bases: 5. The CDR3 protein is CASSLLRDSTEAFF. The CDR3 region has the DNA TGTGCCAGCAGCTTGCTCCGGGACAGCACTGAAGCTTTCTTT.

To note about this clonotype: A junction boundary mismatches the germline segment, possibly from a read error. This chain uses TRBV7-9 with TRBJ1-6, with D hard to call. Germline V gene lookup returns CDR1 SEHNR and CDR2 FQNEAQ (reference sequence). The CDR3 is made up of 16 amino acids. The CDR3 sequence is CASSLATPGGNSTLHF. The CDR3 coding sequence is TGTGCCAGCAGCTTAGCGACCCCAGGAGGGAATTCAACCCTCCACTTT.

CDR3 DNA sequence: TGTGCCAGCAGTGAGGGGGGCCGTTTGGAGACTGAAGCTTTCTTT. Translating it yields CASSEGGRLETEAFF. The chain uses TRBV25-1 and TRBJ1-1, with TRBD1 as a possible D gene (6 bases). CDR1 is MGHDK, CDR2 SYGVNS, per germline. V dropped 3 bases and J dropped 5 bases, with 16 bases sitting between them. The CDR3 runs to 15 residues.

This clonotype was observed many times. In DNA, the CDR3 is TGTGCCAGCAGCACCTCTAGCGGGGGGCACAATGAGCAGTTCTTC. The encoded protein is CASSTSSGGHNEQFF. This chain joins TRBV7-2 and TRBJ2-1; 11 nucleotides agree with TRBD2. V was clipped by 5 bases and J by 5 bases; unmatched bases: 5. Germline V lookup: CDR1 SGHTA, CDR2 FQGNSA. The CDR3 has 15 residues.

This clonotype turned up a few times. The J gene is TRBJ2-2, the V gene TRBV20-1, with D unclear. The CDR3 contains 11 residues. Per germline, CDR1 DFQATT and CDR2 SNEGSKA (reference sequence). The V end lost 6 bases, the J end lost 7 bases, and 9 bases lay between the germline ends. The CDR3 nucleotides are TGCAGTGCGACCCACGGCGGGGAGCTGTTTTTT. Translating gives CSATHGGELFF.

This clonotype occurred many times. This chain links TRBV7-2 with TRBJ1-2, with D unresolved. Germline CDR1 SGHTA, CDR2 FQGNSA. V was trimmed by 5 bases and J by 2 bases, leaving 6 bases between them. The CDR3 spans 12 residues. The CDR3 region is CASSLPNYGYTF. The CDR3 coding sequence is TGTGCCAGCAGCCTACCAAACTATGGCTACACCTTC. The whole variable domain, remainder taken from reference TRBV7-2 and TRBJ1-2, is GAGVSQSPSNKVTEKGKDVELRCDPISGHTALYWYRQSLGQGLEFLIYFQGNSAPDKSGLPSDRFSAERTGGSVSTLTIQRTQQEDSAVYLCASSLPNYGYTFGSGTRLTVV.

This clonotype was seen a handful of times. The V call is TRBV11-2, the J call TRBJ1-4, with 7 bases fitting TRBD1. From germline, CDR1 is SGHAT and CDR2 FQNNGV. CDR3 length: 15 residues. V was clipped by 5 bases and J by 4 bases; unmatched bases: 7. For the CDR3, the DNA is TGTGCCAGCAGCCGAAGGGGACAGCTTAATGAAAAACTGTTTTTT. This translates into CASSRRGQLNEKLFF.

This rearrangement joins TRBV6-2 or TRBV6-3 to TRBJ2-1; 8 positions match TRBD2. Germline V gene data show CDR1 as MNHEY and CDR2 as SVGEGT. This CDR3 contains 17 residues. Losses at the gene ends were 0 bases for V and 3 bases for J; bases not matched to a gene: 7. The CDR3 here is CASSYSTLAGYYNEQFF. For the CDR3, the DNA is TGTGCCAGCAGTTACTCGACATTAGCGGGGTACTACAATGAGCAGTTCTTC.